One and the same sample provided the 10 T cell receptor beta chains below, sequenced in a study of early T cells in non-severe SARS-CoV-2 infection. TCRdb used MiXCR to reprocess the 5' RACE reads, holding one entry per CDR3 protein. The repertoire consists of around 33,000 distinct CDR3 sequences, with 5.8% occurring once and the leading ten covering less than 8.5%. The sequenced sample consisted of whole blood. Every receptor here comes from an adult who was a healthcare worker with PCR-confirmed SARS-CoV-2 infection or an uninfected control (not recorded which).

Concerning this clonotype itself: A much larger clone lies one base from this, so it may be a read error. It is likely a read error, because the conserved phenylalanine at the end of the CDR3 is missing. This chain connects TRBV27 to TRBJ2-6; D gene unclear. This CDR3 spans 15 amino acids. CDR1 and CDR2 (germline): MNHEY, SMNVEV (reference sequence). V lost 5 bases to trimming and J lost 4 bases, with 12 bases between them. CDR3 coding DNA: TGTGCCAGCAGTCGCCTCATCTCAGGGGCCAACGTCCTGACTATC. It yields the protein CASSRLISGANVLTI.

At least ten counts were recorded for this clonotype. CDR3 nucleotide sequence: TGTGCCAGCAGCCGACCCTCCAAACTAGCGGGAGGATACGAGCAGTACTTC. This translates into CASSRPSKLAGGYEQYF. The rearrangement links TRBV12-3 or TRBV12-4 to TRBJ2-7, with TRBD2 matching over 12 bases. The ends lost 6 bases at V and 4 bases at J; junction bases unmatched: 13. This CDR3 is built from 17 residues.

This clonotype was seen repeatedly, ten times or more. The chain joins TRBV29-1 to TRBJ2-2, with unresolved D. V was cut by 3 bases and J by 3 bases, with 14 bases left in between. This CDR3 spans 15 amino acids. In germline, CDR1 is SQVTM, CDR2 ANQGSEA. CDR3 nucleotides: TGCAGCGTTGATATTACAGTTGGACACACCGGGGAGCTGTTTTTT. This codes for CSVDITVGHTGELFF.

This clonotype was observed many times. This chain connects TRBV3-1 to TRBJ2-1; D is unresolved. Per the germline V gene, CDR1 is LGHDT and CDR2 is YNNKEL (reference sequence). Trimming took 1 base from V and 2 from J, leaving 12 bases between them. CDR3 length: 16 residues. The CDR3 DNA sequence: TGTGCCAGCAGCCAAGTGGCCGGACCGGCCTACAATGAGCAGTTCTTC. This gives the protein CASSQVAGPAYNEQFF.

This clonotype appeared many times. This chain joins TRBV19 and TRBJ2-2; 8 bases are shared with TRBD2. This CDR3 spans 16 amino acids. V shed 3 bases, J shed 4 bases, and the junction held 7 bases outside the gene matches. Looked up from germline, CDR1 is LNHDA and CDR2 is SQIVND (reference sequence). CDR3 DNA sequence: TGTGCCAGTAGTATGTGGCTAGCGGGTTTCACCGGGGAGCTGTTTTTT. It encodes CASSMWLAGFTGELFF.

This clonotype was recorded many times. The chain joins TRBV7-2 to TRBJ2-3, with 8 bases lining up with TRBD2. Trimming took 1 base from V and 4 from J; bases not matched to a gene: 7. In germline, CDR1 is SGHTA, CDR2 FQGNSA. CDR3 length: 16 amino acids. In nucleotides, the CDR3 is TGTGCCAGCAGCTTAGAAAGCGGGAGATTCCCAGATACGCAGTATTTT. Translating it yields CASSLESGRFPDTQYF.

This clonotype was seen repeatedly, ten times or more. For the CDR3, the DNA is TGCGCCAGCAGGAAGTGGCCACTGGGAGTTTCCTACGAGCAGTACTTC. This encodes CASRKWPLGVSYEQYF. This chain uses TRBV5-1 with TRBJ2-7; TRBD2 might be the D (5 bases). Germline V CDR1 and CDR2: SGHRS, YFSETQ. CDR3 length: 16 amino acids. The V and J ends lost 5 bases and 1 base respectively, with 19 bases between them.

The V gene is TRBV6-5, the J gene TRBJ1-2; D not certain. The germline gives CDR1 MNHEY, CDR2 SVGAGI. Trimming left V 6 bases short and J 8 bases short, with 13 bases between. There are 12 residues in the CDR3. CDR3 loop: CASRTGGRGYTF. Here the CDR3 DNA reads TGTGCCAGCAGGACGGGAGGTCGGGGCTACACCTTC.

This clonotype has ten or more counts. The V and J genes are TRBV10-3 and TRBJ1-2; D call uncertain. The germline CDR1 and CDR2 sequences are ENHRY and SYGVKD. The CDR3 extends over 14 amino acids. The ends were cut back, 7 bases at V and 8 bases at J, with 20 bases in the middle. CDR3: CAIKAESLFGGYTF. CDR3 sequence (DNA): TGTGCCATCAAGGCGGAAAGCCTCTTCGGGGGCTACACCTTC.

This clonotype has ten or more counts. This chain uses TRBV29-1 with TRBJ2-6; D not resolved. Trimming cost V 5 bases and J 3 bases, with 8 bases left between them. CDR1 and CDR2 from the germline V gene are SQVTM and ANQGSEA. CDR3 length: 13 residues. The CDR3 here is CSVMTYGANVLTF. CDR3 DNA: TGCAGCGTTATGACGTATGGGGCCAACGTCCTGACTTTC.